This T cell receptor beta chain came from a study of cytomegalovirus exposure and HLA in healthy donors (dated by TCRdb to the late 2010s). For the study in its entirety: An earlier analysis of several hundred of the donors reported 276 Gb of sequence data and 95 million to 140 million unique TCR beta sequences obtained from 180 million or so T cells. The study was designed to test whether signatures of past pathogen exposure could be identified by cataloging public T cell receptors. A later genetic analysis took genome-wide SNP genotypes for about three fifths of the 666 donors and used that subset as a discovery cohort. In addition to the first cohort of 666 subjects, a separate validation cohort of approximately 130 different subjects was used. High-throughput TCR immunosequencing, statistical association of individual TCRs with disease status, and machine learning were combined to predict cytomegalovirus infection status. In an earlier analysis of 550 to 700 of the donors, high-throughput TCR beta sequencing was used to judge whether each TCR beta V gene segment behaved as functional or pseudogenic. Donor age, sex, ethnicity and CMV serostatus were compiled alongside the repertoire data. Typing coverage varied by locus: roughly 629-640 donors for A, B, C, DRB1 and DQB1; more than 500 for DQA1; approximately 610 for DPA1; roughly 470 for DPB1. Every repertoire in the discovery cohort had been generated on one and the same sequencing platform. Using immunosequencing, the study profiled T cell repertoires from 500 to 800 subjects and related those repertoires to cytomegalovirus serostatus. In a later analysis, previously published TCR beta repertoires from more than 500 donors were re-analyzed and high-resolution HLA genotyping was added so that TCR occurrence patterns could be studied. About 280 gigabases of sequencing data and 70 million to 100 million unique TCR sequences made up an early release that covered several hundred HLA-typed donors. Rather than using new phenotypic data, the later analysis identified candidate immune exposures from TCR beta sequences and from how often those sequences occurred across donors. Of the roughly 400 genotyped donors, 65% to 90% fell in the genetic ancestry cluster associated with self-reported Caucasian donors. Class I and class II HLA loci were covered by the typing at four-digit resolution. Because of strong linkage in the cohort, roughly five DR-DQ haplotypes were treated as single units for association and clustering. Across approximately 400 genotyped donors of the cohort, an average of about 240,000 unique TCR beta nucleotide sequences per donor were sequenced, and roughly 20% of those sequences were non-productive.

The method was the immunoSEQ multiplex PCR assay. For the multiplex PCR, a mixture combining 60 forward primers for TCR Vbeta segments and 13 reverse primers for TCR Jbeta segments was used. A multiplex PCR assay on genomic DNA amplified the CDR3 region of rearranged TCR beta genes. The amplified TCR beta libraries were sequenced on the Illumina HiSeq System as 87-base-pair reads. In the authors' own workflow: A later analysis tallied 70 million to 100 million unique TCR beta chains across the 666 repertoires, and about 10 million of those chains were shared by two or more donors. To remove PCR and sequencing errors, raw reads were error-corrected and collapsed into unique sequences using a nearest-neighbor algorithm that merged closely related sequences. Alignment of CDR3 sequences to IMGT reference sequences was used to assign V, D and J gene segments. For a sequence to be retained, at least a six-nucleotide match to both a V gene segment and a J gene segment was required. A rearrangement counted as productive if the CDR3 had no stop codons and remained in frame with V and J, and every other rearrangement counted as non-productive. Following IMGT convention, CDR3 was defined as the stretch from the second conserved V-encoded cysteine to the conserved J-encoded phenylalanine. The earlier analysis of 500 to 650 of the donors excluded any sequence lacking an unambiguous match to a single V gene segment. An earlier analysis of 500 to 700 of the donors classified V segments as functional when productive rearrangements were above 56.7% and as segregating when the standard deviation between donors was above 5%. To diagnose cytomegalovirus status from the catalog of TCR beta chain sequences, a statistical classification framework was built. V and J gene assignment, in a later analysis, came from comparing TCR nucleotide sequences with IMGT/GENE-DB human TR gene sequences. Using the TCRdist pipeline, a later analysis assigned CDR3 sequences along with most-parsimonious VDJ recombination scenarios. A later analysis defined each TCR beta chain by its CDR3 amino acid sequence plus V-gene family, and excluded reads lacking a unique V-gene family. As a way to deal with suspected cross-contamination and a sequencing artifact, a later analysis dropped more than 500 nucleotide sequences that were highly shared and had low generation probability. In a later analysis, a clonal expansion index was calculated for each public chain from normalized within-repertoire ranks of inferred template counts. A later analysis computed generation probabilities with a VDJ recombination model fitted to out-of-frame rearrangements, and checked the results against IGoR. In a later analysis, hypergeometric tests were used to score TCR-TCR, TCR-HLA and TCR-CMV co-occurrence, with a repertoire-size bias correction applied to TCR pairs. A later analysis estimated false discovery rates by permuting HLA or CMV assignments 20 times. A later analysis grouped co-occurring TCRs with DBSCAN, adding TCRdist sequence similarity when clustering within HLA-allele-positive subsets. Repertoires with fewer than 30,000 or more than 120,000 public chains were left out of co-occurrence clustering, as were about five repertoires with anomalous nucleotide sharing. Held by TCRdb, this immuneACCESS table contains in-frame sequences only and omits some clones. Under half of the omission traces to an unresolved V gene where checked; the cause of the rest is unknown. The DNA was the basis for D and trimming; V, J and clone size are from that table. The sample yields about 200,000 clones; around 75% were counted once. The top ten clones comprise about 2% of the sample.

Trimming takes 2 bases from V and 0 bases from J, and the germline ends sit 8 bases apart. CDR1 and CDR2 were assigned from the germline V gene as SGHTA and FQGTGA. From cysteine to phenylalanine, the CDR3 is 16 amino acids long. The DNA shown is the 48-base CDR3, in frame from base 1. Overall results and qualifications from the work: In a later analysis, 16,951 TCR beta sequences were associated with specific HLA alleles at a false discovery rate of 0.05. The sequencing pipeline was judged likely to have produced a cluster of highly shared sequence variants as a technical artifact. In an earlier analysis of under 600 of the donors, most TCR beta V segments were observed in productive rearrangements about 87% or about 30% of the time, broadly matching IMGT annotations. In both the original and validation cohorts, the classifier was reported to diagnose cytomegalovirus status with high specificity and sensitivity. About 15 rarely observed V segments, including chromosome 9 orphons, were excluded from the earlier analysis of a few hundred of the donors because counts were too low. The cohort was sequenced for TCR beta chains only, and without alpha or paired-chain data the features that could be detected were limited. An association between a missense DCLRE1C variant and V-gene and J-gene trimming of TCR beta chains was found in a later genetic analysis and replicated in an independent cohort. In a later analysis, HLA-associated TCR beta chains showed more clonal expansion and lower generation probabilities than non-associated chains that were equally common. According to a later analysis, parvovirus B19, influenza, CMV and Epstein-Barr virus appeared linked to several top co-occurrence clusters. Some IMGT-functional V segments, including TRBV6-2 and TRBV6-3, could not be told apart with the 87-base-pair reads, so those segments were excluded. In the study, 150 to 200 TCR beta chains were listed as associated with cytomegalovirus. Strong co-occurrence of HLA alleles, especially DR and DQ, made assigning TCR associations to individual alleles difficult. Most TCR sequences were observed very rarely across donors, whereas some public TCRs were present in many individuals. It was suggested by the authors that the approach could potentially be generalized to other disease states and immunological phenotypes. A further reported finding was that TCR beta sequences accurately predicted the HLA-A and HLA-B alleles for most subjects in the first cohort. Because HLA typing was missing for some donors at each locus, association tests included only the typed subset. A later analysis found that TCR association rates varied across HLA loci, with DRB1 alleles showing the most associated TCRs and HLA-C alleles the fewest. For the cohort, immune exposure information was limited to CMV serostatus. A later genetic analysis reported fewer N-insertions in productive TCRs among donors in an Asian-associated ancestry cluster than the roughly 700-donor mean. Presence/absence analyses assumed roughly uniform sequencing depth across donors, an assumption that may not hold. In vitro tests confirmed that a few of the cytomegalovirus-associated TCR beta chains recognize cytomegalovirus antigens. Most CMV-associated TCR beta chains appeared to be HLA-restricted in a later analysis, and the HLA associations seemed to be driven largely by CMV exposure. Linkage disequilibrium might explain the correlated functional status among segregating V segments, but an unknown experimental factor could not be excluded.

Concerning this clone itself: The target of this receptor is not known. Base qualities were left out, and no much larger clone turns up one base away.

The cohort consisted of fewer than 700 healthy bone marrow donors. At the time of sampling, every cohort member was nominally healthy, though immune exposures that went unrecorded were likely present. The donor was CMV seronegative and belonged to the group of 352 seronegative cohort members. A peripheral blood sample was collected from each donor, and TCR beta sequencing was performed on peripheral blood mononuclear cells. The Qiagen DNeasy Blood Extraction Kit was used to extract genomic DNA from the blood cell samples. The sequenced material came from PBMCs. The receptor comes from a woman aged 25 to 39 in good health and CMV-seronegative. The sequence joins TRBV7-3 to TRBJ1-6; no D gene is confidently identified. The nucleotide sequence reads TGTGCCAGCAGCTTACATGGCCTCTCCTATAATTCACCCCTCCACTTT. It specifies CASSLHGLSYNSPLHF.